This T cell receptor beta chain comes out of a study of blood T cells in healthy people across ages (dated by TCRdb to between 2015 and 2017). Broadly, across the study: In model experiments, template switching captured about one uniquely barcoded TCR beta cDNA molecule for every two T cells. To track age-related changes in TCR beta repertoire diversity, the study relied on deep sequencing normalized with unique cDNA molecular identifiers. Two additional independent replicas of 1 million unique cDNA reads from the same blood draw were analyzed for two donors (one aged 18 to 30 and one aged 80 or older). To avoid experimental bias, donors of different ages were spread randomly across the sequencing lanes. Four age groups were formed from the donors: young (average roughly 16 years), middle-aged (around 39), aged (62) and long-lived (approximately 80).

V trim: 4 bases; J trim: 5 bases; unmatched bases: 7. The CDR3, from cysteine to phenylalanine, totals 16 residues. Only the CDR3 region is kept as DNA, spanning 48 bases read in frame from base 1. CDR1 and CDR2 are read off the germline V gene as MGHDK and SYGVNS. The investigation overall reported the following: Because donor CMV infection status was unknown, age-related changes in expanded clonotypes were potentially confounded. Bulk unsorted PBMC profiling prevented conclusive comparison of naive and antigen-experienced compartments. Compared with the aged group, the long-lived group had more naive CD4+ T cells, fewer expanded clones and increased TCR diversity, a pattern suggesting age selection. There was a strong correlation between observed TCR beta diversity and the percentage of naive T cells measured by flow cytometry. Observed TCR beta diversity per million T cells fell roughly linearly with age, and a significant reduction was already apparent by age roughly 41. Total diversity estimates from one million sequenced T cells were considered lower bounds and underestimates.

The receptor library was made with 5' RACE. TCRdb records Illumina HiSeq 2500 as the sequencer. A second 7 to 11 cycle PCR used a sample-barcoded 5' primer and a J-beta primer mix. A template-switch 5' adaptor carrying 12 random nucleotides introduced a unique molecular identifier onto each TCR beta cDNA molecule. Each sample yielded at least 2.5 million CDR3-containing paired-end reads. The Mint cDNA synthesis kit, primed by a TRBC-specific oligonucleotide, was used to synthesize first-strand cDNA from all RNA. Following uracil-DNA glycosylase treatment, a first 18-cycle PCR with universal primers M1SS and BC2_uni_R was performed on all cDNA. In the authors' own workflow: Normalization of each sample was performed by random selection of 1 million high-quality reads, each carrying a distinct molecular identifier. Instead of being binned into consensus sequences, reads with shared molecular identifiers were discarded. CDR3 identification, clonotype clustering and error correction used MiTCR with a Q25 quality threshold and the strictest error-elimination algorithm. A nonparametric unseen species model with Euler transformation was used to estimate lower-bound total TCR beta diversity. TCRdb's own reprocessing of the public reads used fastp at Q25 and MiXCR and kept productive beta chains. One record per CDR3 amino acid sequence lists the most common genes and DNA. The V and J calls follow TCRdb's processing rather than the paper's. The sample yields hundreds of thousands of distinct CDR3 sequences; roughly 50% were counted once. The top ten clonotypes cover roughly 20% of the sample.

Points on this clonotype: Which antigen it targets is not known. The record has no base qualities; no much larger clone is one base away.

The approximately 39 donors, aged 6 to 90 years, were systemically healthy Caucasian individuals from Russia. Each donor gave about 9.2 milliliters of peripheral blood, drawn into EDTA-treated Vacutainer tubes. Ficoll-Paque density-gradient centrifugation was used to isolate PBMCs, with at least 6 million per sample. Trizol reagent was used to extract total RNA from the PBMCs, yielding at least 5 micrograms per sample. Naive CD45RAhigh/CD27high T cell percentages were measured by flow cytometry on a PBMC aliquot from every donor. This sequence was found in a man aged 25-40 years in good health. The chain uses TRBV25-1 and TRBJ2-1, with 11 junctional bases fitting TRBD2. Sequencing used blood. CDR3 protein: CASSGTLAGVNNEQFF. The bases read TGTGCCAGCAGTGGGACACTAGCGGGGGTAAACAATGAGCAGTTCTTC.